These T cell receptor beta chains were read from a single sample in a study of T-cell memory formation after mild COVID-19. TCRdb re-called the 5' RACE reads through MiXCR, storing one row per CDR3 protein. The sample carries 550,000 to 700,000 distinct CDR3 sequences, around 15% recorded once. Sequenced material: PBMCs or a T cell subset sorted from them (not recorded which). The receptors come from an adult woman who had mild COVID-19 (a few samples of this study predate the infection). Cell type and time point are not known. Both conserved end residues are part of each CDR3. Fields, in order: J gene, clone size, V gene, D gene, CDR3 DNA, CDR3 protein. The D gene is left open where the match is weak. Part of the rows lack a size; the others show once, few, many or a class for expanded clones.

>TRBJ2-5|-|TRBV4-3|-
TGCGCCAGCAGCCAAGATCAGCAAGAGACCCAGTACTTC
CASSQDQQETQYF
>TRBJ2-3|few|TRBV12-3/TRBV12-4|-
TGTGCCAGCAGTTTAGTCGGGACACGAAGCACAGATACGCAGTATTTT
CASSLVGTRSTDTQYF
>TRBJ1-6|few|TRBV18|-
TGTGCCAGCTCACCGGTGGGACCATTGATGCGAAATTCACCCCTCCACTTT
CASSPVGPLMRNSPLHF
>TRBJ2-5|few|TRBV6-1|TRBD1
TGTGCCAGCAGACTTGACAGGGGGCGACAGACCCAGTACTTC
CASRLDRGRQTQYF
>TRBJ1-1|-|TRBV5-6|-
TGTGCCAGCAGCTTGCGGGGGCGCCTGAACACTGAAGCTTTCTTT
CASSLRGRLNTEAFF
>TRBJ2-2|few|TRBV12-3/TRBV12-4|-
TGTGCCAGCAGTCCCCGAGCCCATAACACCGGGGAGCTGTTTTTT
CASSPRAHNTGELFF
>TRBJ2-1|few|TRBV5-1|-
TGCGCCAGCAGCTTTGCCCTACCGAGCTCCTACAATGAGCAGTTCTTC
CASSFALPSSYNEQFF
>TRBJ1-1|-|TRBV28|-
TGTGCCAGCGGGCAGATGAACACTGAAGCTTTCTTT
CASGQMNTEAFF
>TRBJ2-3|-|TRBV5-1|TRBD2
TGCGCCAGCAGCTTTGCGGGAGGGCCAGATACGCAGTATTTT
CASSFAGGPDTQYF
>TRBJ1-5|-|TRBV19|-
TGTGCCAGTAGTCTCCCCCCGAGGTGGGGTAGCAATCAGCCCCAGCATTTT
CASSLPPRWGSNQPQHF
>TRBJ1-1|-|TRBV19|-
TGTGCCAGTAGTATAGCCGGCACTGAAGCTTTCTTT
CASSIAGTEAFF
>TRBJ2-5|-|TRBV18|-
TGTGCCAGCTCACCGAATACAGGAGGGGAGACCCAGTACTTC
CASSPNTGGETQYF
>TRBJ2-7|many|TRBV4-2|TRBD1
TGTGCCAGCAGCCAAGAGGACCGGGACAGCTACGAGCAGTACTTC
CASSQEDRDSYEQYF
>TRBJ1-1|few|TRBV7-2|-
TGTGCCAGCAGCTTAGGCCCGGAAGTGAGTGAAGCTTTCTTT
CASSLGPEVSEAFF
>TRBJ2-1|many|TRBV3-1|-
TGTGCCAGCAGCCGCATGAATGAGCAGTTCTTC
CASSRMNEQFF
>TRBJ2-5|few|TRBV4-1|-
TGCGCCAGCAGCCAAGGGGGGATGGAGACCCAGTACTTC
CASSQGGMETQYF